One sample yielded the 6 T cell receptor beta chains listed below, sequenced in a study of T cell repertoires in cytomegalovirus infection. TCRdb recomputed calls from the reads with MiXCR, one row per CDR3 protein. The sample has fewer than 550,000 distinct CDR3 sequences; 25% to 40% are singletons. The sequencing input was PBMCs. The receptors shown here come from a human donor in good health (CMV status not recorded). Some clones in this sample may be carry-over from other donors' samples.

About this clonotype itself: A much more abundant neighbour one base away suggests this may be a read error. The CDR3 is CASRQGLAGRVYEQSF. The CDR3 bases are TGTGCCAGCAGGCAGGGGCTAGCGGGGCGCGTTTACGAGCAGTCCTTC. The V call is TRBV7-2, the J call TRBJ2-7; 9 nucleotides agree with TRBD2. Germline assignment: CDR1 SGHTA and CDR2 FQGNSA. The CDR3 consists of 16 residues. Based on the CDR3 plus reference TRBV7-2 and TRBJ2-7, the full variable domain is GAGVSQSPSNKVTEKGKDVELRCDPISGHTALYWYRQSLGQGLEFLIYFQGNSAPDKSGLPSDRFSAERTGGSVSTLTIQRTQQEDSAVYLCASRQGLAGRVYEQSFGPGTRLTVT.

In this sample, this clonotype turned up a few times. The chain carries TRBV7-6 and TRBJ2-1; a possible D gene is TRBD1 (6 bases). The CDR3 contains 13 residues. The germline V gene has CDR1 SGHVS and CDR2 FNYEAQ. Deletions cut 4 bases from V and 12 bases from J, with 16 bases between. The CDR3 here is CASSSSPGQTQFF. CDR3 sequence (DNA): TGTGCCAGCAGCTCATCACCTGGACAGACGCAGTTCTTC.

Remarks on this clonotype: A read error may produce the germline difference seen at one junction end. The chain is built from TRBV11-2 and TRBJ2-1; possibly TRBD1 for D (5 bases). Germline values: CDR1 SGHAT, CDR2 FQNNGV. The CDR3 runs to 14 residues. The CDR3 nucleotides are TGTTCCAGCAGCTTAAGACAGATAGACAATGAGCAGTTCTTC. Translating it yields CSSSLRQIDNEQFF.

Notes on this clonotype: The germline gene is not matched at one end of the junction; a read error may be the cause. The rearrangement uses TRBV6-6 and TRBJ2-2, with 16 bases fitting TRBD2. From germline, CDR1 is MNHNY and CDR2 SVGAGI (reference sequence). This CDR3 spans 17 amino acids. CDR3 in amino acids: CARSLGLAGGLTGELFF. CDR3 nucleotides: TGTGCCCGCAGTTTGGGACTAGCGGGGGGGCTTACCGGGGAGCTGTTTTTT.

This clonotype was observed a few times. The V and J genes are TRBV12-3 or TRBV12-4 and TRBJ1-2, with no clear D. This CDR3 contains 13 residues. V lost 6 bases and J lost 4, with 12 bases in between. The CDR3 loop is CASRPSGSYGYTF. CDR3 bases: TGTGCCAGCAGGCCGTCAGGTTCCTATGGCTACACCTTC.

This clonotype was observed many times. The CDR3 loop reads CASSLEAALSGADTQYF. The CDR3 nucleotides are TGTGCCAGCAGCTTAGAGGCGGCCCTCTCCGGAGCAGATACGCAGTATTTT. J is TRBJ2-3 and V is TRBV7-2; D gene unclear. Deletions cut 1 base from V and 4 bases from J, with 18 bases between. The germline gives CDR1 SGHTA, CDR2 FQGNSA. This CDR3 comprises 17 residues.